The subject of this entry is one TCR beta chain. Its antigen is not identified. This sample was taken from a study of T-cell memory formation after mild COVID-19. Across the whole study: TCR clusters mostly belonged to single donors.

Germline V gene data show CDR1 as KGHSH and CDR2 as LQKENI. CDR3 length equals 14 residues. V was shortened by 0 bases and J by 6 bases, with 10 bases between the two germline ends. Each CDR3 protein is one row after TCRdb ran MiXCR on the 5' RACE reads. The sample gives tens of thousands of distinct CDR3 sequences, 16% of which show up once; 30% to 35% is in the top ten. Whole-study results and caveats: Clones that got smaller from day 15 to 85 had even CD4/CD8, while clones growing later tipped toward CD4+.

Specimen: PBMCs or a T cell subset sorted from them (not recorded which). The J gene is TRBJ2-3, the V gene TRBV18; D may correspond to TRBD1 or TRBD2 (5 bases each). This TCR came from an adult woman who had mild COVID-19 (a few samples of this study predate the infection). Cell type and time point are not known. The CDR3 DNA reads as TGTGCCAGCTCACCACCGGTAGGGACCGATACGCAGTATTTT. It yields the protein CASSPPVGTDTQYF.